The present T cell receptor (beta chain) was sequenced within a study of regulatory T cells in long-lasting Graves disease. The CDR3 runs 15 residues. Germline CDR1 and CDR2: SGHAT and FQNNGV. Losses at the gene ends were 4 bases for V and 3 bases for J; bases not matched to a gene: 5. Time point described: newly diagnosed GD, antithyroid drugs for less than 3 months. Scientists built the TCR library using RNA that was extracted from PBMCs. Blood from the periphery, around 9.3 milliliters in all, was drawn into EDTA tubes. CDR3 regions were amplified by Arm-PCR using iRepertoire HTBI primers to build TCR beta libraries. One entry per CDR3 protein results from TCRdb running MiXCR on the multiplex PCR reads. This sample carries 500,000 or so distinct CDR3 sequences, about 16% of them seen once, and the ten largest clones take around a quarter. Separately, the same data were catalogued under a study of T cells in Graves' hyperthyroidism and ophthalmopathy.

The V and J genes are TRBV11-2 and TRBJ2-7, with 11 bases identical to TRBD2. The source of this sequence is a woman aged 40 to 65 with Graves disease. This material consisted of peripheral blood mononuclear cells (PBMCs), taken at new diagnosis, from a patient treated with antithyroid drugs. CDR3 DNA: TGTGCCAGCAGCTGGGGGACTAGCGGCCTCTACGAGCAGTACTTC. It specifies CASSWGTSGLYEQYF.